This T cell receptor (beta chain) was sequenced for a study of regulatory T cells in long-lasting Graves disease (TCRdb year 2021). With respect to the entire study: Patients with newly diagnosed Graves' disease had been on antithyroid drugs for under 3 months. A total of roughly 35 samples were covered by TCR sequencing, comprising roughly 13 persistent and around 20 newly diagnosed Graves' disease patients. The study took place in China and was registered as a clinical trial. Peripheral blood TCR sequencing and RNA sequencing compared persistent Graves' disease patients with newly diagnosed Graves' disease patients.

What the study reported, not specific to this receptor: Lower TCR Shannon entropy and fewer highly expanded clones were observed in persistent Graves' disease patients than in newly diagnosed patients, which suggested clonal expansion. As a limitation, the authors acknowledged that the small sample size may reduce accuracy. Only peripheral blood was studied, because thyroid tissue, the primary lesion, was inaccessible. Patients with persistent disease shared more public clonotypes (approximately 2,500) than newly diagnosed patients did (966). Sequencing and analysis were restricted to the TCR beta chain. Persistent disease showed preferential use of TRBV28, TRBJ1-2 and TRBJ2-5, whereas newly diagnosed disease favored TRBV20-1 and TRBJ2-1.

The intended sense of this specimen's time point label: newly diagnosed GD, antithyroid drugs for less than 3 months. For both TCR sequencing and RNA sequencing, RNA was extracted from PBMCs using TRIzol. Graves' disease was diagnosed according to American Thyroid Association guidelines. Recruitment of patients was carried out at an endocrinology department in Xi'an, China. Each patient gave 7.5 to 10 milliliters of peripheral blood, collected in an EDTA anticoagulant tube. Ficoll Paque Plus density gradient separation was used to isolate PBMCs, and no additional T cell sorting was done. An Agilent 2100 Bioanalyzer and agarose gel were used to assess RNA quality, and a NanoDrop 2000 was used to measure RNA concentration. This clonotype was seen many times. There is no known antigen for this receptor. Base qualities are not provided; no much larger clone lies one nucleotide away. V and J lose 6 bases and 9 bases, and a span of 12 bases separates them. The CDR3, from cysteine to phenylalanine, totals 12 residues. This entry keeps only the CDR3 DNA: 36 bases, framed from base 1.

Library creation used multiplex PCR. Sequenced using an Illumina HiSeq 4000. TCR beta libraries were built with iRepertoire HTBI primers and Arm-PCR amplification of CDR3 regions. Before sequencing, the PCR products went through gel purification. On the study's bioinformatics: Across samples, 60 to 70 TRBV and roughly 15 TRBJ segments were identified and used for gene usage analysis of CDR3 amino acid clonotypes. Filtered high-quality paired reads were merged into contigs using COPE and FqMerger. BLAST was used to align contigs to the IMGT TRBV, TRBD and TRBJ reference genes, and CDR3 was defined following IMGT. Clonotypes above 0.1% frequency were classified as highly expanded clones. Shannon entropy was used to measure repertoire diversity, and the Gini coefficient was used to measure V-J evenness. A clonotype was considered public if more than one individual shared it. In-frame beta chains were kept once TCRdb had trimmed the public reads at Q25 with fastp and called clones with MiXCR. Every CDR3 protein is listed once, alongside the most common genes and DNA of its rows. None of the V and J calls come from the authors' own analysis; TCRdb made them. The sample data list hundreds of thousands of distinct CDR3 sequences, and approximately 12% of these were observed just once. The ten largest clones capture roughly a tenth of the sample.

The sample was also linked to a second study, of T cells in Graves' hyperthyroidism and ophthalmopathy. The second publication reports: Graves' hyperthyroidism was defined as stable when no progression to ophthalmopathy occurred over 18 months of follow-up. Hyperthyroidism patients were newly diagnosed, had a disease duration of under 2 months, and were aged 18 to 65 years. Patients with uncontrolled infections, other autoimmune diseases, pregnancy or lactation were excluded. Diagnoses were based on clinical symptoms, serum thyroxine and TRAb, thyroid ultrasound and orbital computed tomography. The TCR CDR3 was subjected to a first round of RT-PCR using the HTBI primer set and the Qiagen OneStep RT-PCR kit. Most expanded thyroid clonotypes (frequency above 0.001) were also found in blood, which suggests that blood repertoires may mirror thyroid immune responses. A model built on a 13 V-J signature distinguished ophthalmopathy from stable hyperthyroidism, reaching around 88% sensitivity and 81.08% specificity in cross-validation and 80%/75% in testing. In validation, the model predicted progression to ophthalmopathy with approximately 71% sensitivity and roughly 72% specificity, a median of roughly seven months before onset. A discovery cohort of roughly 100 patients, 43 with Graves' ophthalmopathy and about 58 with stable Graves' hyperthyroidism, was used to find distinguishing TCR V-J signatures. Prospective prediction of ophthalmopathy was tested in an independent validation cohort of about 19 hyperthyroidism patients and some 17 patients who later progressed to ophthalmopathy. The 75 to 100 discovery patients were randomly split 7:3 into training and test sets. Thyroid tissue and blood T-cell repertoires from about 6 Graves' hyperthyroidism patients were also compared in the study. Once sampling was done, hyperthyroidism patients were given methimazole at a starting dose of 30 mg daily, whereas ophthalmopathy patients were given high-dose intravenous methylprednisolone. A second multiplex PCR round built the libraries, followed by size selection and purification. The libraries were sequenced on an Illumina HiSeq2000 using paired-end 100 bp reads. SOAPnuke was used to process the raw data, with reads discarded if the reads contained adapters or uncalled bases, had a mean Phred below 15, or lacked an exact constant-primer or identifier match. High-quality paired reads were merged with COPE v1.2.5, and unique nucleotide sequences were defined as clonotypes. MiTCR v1.1 was used to align the clonotypes against IMGT TRBV, TRBD and TRBJ reference segments. The analysis included only V-J combinations with a frequency above 0.0001, which together covered 99% to 99.2% of the repertoires. The TCS score was defined as F50 (clonal expansion) divided by E x V (chaos), with BLOSUM62-based TCRdist calculated between CDR3 peptides within each V-J. Welch's t-statistics and random forest reduced around 550 V-J features to 10 to 15, which were used in a naive Bayes classifier (R e1071). Sample size was not statistically predetermined, and investigators were not blinded to group allocation. TCR Vbeta CDR3 sequencing of some 140 peripheral blood samples (about 45 ophthalmopathy, some 75 hyperthyroidism and roughly 17 progressor patients) is reported in the paper.

The sequence came from a man aged 25-45 years with Graves disease. Donor details come from another sample of the same person, matched by shared clones. The specimen was peripheral blood mononuclear cells (PBMCs), collected at new diagnosis, from a patient treated with antithyroid drugs. In this chain, TRBV12-3 or TRBV12-4 is recombined with TRBJ2-1; a weak D assignment points to TRBD2 (7 bases agree). Here the CDR3 is given as CASSQGRGEQFF. The nucleotide sequence is given as TGTGCCAGCAGCCAGGGGAGGGGTGAGCAGTTCTTC.